The clone carrying this T cell receptor beta chain was observed a handful of times. One entry per CDR3 protein, called by TCRdb with MiXCR from the reads. The sample consists of a few thousand distinct CDR3 sequences, around 8.8% of them appearing once. This CDR3 spans 14 amino acids. The V gene end was trimmed by 3 bases and the J gene end by 5 bases; junction bases not matched to a gene: 4. Germline V gives CDR1 LNHNV, CDR2 YYDKDF (reference sequence). The sequenced sample consisted of CD4+ T cells from peripheral blood. The gene calls are TRBV15 and TRBJ2-1; TRBD1 aligns across 7 bases. The receptor's source is a human donor with rheumatoid arthritis. CDR3 coding DNA: TGTGCCACCAGCAGCTCCGGGACAGACAATGAGCAGTTCTTC. Protein: CATSSSGTDNEQFF.